These 21 T cell receptor beta chains were sequenced from one sample in a study of cytomegalovirus exposure and HLA in healthy donors. Data came from immunoSEQ multiplex PCR; TCRdb stores just in-frame clones and leaves some out. Among approximately 160,000 clones, roughly 84% were seen once, and the ten largest hold roughly 10%. The sequenced sample was PBMCs. Every receptor here comes from a man aged 25 to 45 in good health and CMV-seropositive.

The chain is built from TRBV4-3 and TRBJ2-5, with 15 bases lining up with TRBD2. V shed 2 bases and J 5 bases; nucleotides not matched to a gene: 6. Germline V gene data show CDR1 as LGHNA and CDR2 as YSLEER. There are 17 residues in the CDR3. CDR3 residues: CASSQSGGLAGGETQYF. CDR3 DNA: TGCGCCAGCAGCCAATCCGGGGGACTAGCGGGGGGTGAGACCCAGTACTTC.

CDR3 nucleotides: TGTGCCATCAGTGAGAGTTTAGTGGAGGGAGGCAATGAGCAGTTCTTC. Residues: CAISESLVEGGNEQFF. This sequence joins TRBV10-3 and TRBJ2-1, with D maybe TRBD2 (6 bases). The CDR3 runs to 16 residues. Trimming cost V 2 bases and J 6 bases, with 17 bases left between them. The germline V gene encodes CDR1 ENHRY and CDR2 SYGVKD.

The chain combines TRBV19 with TRBJ2-3, with D unresolved. CDR3 length: 13 amino acids. Trimming stripped 4 bases from V and 1 base from J, with 6 bases between. Germline-derived CDR1 and CDR2 are LNHDA and SQIVND (reference sequence). The CDR3 reads CASSTQRTDTQYF. CDR3 DNA sequence: TGTGCCAGTAGTACACAGCGCACAGATACGCAGTATTTT.

CDR3 bases: TGTGCCAGCAGTGCGACACCTTACGAGACTGAAGCTTTCTTT. This codes for CASSATPYETEAFF. The chain links TRBV28 to TRBJ1-1; D gene ambiguous. This CDR3 spans 14 amino acids. V lost 5 bases and J 5 bases, leaving 15 bases between the germline ends. The germline CDR1 and CDR2 sequences are MDHEN and SYDVKM.

The chain joins TRBV5-1 to TRBJ2-1; TRBD1 aligns across 7 bases. Germline values: CDR1 SGHRS, CDR2 YFSETQ. With 4 bases clipped from V and 3 bases from J, the junction kept 4 bases outside the gene matches. This CDR3 region has 14 residues. CDR3 amino acids: CASSQTGLYNEQFF. The CDR3 nucleotides are TGCGCCAGCAGCCAGACAGGGCTCTACAATGAGCAGTTCTTC.

J is TRBJ2-5 and V is TRBV28; TRBD2 agrees at 13 bases. The germline CDR1 and CDR2 sequences are MDHEN and SYDVKM. V trimming: 3 bases; J trimming: 5 bases; junction bases outside the gene matches: 6. There are 16 residues in the CDR3. CDR3 nucleotide sequence: TGTGCCAGCAGTTTCCTGGGACTAGCGGGGACCGAGACCCAGTACTTC. Its protein product is CASSFLGLAGTETQYF.

The chain has TRBV27 and TRBJ2-3, with 7 bases fitting TRBD1. Trimming cost V 5 bases and J 4 bases; bases outside gene matches: 3. Germline-derived CDR1 and CDR2 are MNHEY and SMNVEV (reference sequence). The CDR3 runs 13 residues. For the CDR3, the DNA is TGTGCCAGCAGTCCCCAGGGGGCAGATACGCAGTATTTT. This codes for CASSPQGADTQYF.

This clone showed up just a few times. This rearrangement joins TRBV20-1 to TRBJ2-7, with D maybe TRBD1 (5 bases). The CDR3 sequence is 11 residues long. Looked up from germline, CDR1 is DFQATT and CDR2 is SNEGSKA (reference sequence). In nucleotides, the CDR3 is TGCAGGCCAGGGAACCCCTACGAGCAGTACTTC. It encodes CRPGNPYEQYF.

The gene calls are TRBV30 and TRBJ1-6; no firm D call. CDR1 and CDR2 (germline): GTSNPN, SVGIG (reference sequence). Trimming removed 7 bases at V and 0 bases at J, with 13 bases between. The CDR3 covers 15 residues. The chain's CDR3 is CASGEGSSYNSPLHF. The CDR3, as DNA: TGTGCCTCCGGGGAGGGTAGCTCCTATAATTCACCCCTCCACTTT.

The rearrangement joins TRBV4-3 to TRBJ1-3, with D perhaps matching TRBD1 (6 bases). The germline V and J ends were trimmed by 3 bases and 2 bases, with 11 bases remaining between them. Germline V gene sequence: CDR1 LGHNA, CDR2 YSLEER. CDR3 length: 15 residues. DNA for the CDR3: TGCGCCAGCAGCCAGGATCAGGGGACTGGAAACACCATATATTTT. Translation: CASSQDQGTGNTIYF.

The chain is built from TRBV5-1 and TRBJ1-2; TRBD1 matches 9 bases. The germline V gene has CDR1 SGHRS and CDR2 YFSETQ. J was trimmed by 3 bases and V by 4 bases; bases with no gene match: 7. The CDR3 spans 15 residues. The CDR3 nucleotides read TGCGCCAGCAGCCCGGGTAGGACAGGGGACTATGGCTACACCTTC. It specifies CASSPGRTGDYGYTF.

This clone has more than one count but fewer than ten. V is TRBV9 and J is TRBJ2-5; 7 positions match TRBD2. With 4 bases clipped from V and 6 bases from J, the junction kept 6 bases outside the gene matches. CDR1 and CDR2 from the germline V gene are SGDLS and YYNGEE. There are 13 residues in the CDR3. The DNA for the CDR3 is TGTGCCAGCAGCCCTGGGGAGGGCAAGACCCAGTACTTC. Its protein product is CASSPGEGKTQYF.

J is TRBJ2-5 and V is TRBV11-2, with TRBD2 matching over 15 bases. This CDR3 is built from 17 residues. Trimming cost V 5 bases and J 0 bases; bases outside gene matches: 4. From germline, CDR1 is SGHAT and CDR2 FQNNGV. The CDR3 protein is CASSPGTSGGYQETQYF. The CDR3 DNA sequence: TGTGCCAGCAGCCCAGGGACTAGCGGGGGGTACCAAGAGACCCAGTACTTC. The complete variable domain, with remaining parts taken from reference TRBV11-2 and TRBJ2-5, reads EAGVAQSPRYKIIEKRQSVAFWCNPISGHATLYWYQQILGQGPKLLIQFQNNGVVDDSQLPKDRFSAERLKGVDSTLKIQPAKLEDSAVYLCASSPGTSGGYQETQYFGPGTRLLVL.

The chain uses TRBV15 and TRBJ2-7; D might be TRBD1 (5 bases). The CDR3 sequence is 13 residues long. CDR1 is LNHNV and CDR2 is YYDKDF in the germline V gene (reference sequence). The V and J ends lost 1 base and 4 bases respectively, with 8 bases between them. The CDR3 spells CATSRADKYEQYF. The CDR3 DNA follows: TGTGCCACCAGCAGAGCGGACAAGTACGAGCAGTACTTC.

V gene TRBV2 combines with J gene TRBJ2-7, with TRBD2 matching over 7 bases. The CDR3 has 15 residues. The ends lost 6 bases at V and 0 bases at J; junction bases unmatched: 8. The germline gives CDR1 SNHLY, CDR2 FYNNEI. CDR3 protein: CASRWERGSSYEQYF. The DNA of the CDR3 is TGTGCCAGCAGATGGGAGCGGGGCTCCTCCTACGAGCAGTACTTC.

The chain employs TRBV25-1 and TRBJ1-4, with 9 bases that match TRBD1. The V gene's germline CDR1 is MGHDK and CDR2 SYGVNS. The CDR3 totals 18 residues. Germline trimming cut 3 bases from V and 0 bases from J; bases unmatched to any gene: 8. CDR3 nucleotide sequence: TGTGCCAGCAGTGACCGGACAGGGGATTATGCAACTAATGAAAAACTGTTTTTT. Its protein is CASSDRTGDYATNEKLFF. Looking up the rest from reference TRBV25-1 and TRBJ1-4 gives the full variable domain: EADIYQTPRYLVIGTGKKITLECSQTMGHDKMYWYQQDPGMELHLIHYSYGVNSTEKGDLSSESTVSRIRTEHFPLTLESARPSHTSQYLCASSDRTGDYATNEKLFFGSGTQLSVL.

The chain couples TRBV28 to TRBJ1-1; no clear D. This CDR3 is built from 11 residues. Germline assignment: CDR1 MDHEN and CDR2 SYDVKM. The V end lost 6 bases, the J end lost 3 bases, and 5 bases lay between the germline ends. CDR3 amino acids: CASSYDTEAFF. DNA for the CDR3: TGTGCCAGCAGCTATGACACTGAAGCTTTCTTT. The full variable domain, its missing parts supplied by reference TRBV28 and TRBJ1-1, is DVKVTQSSRYLVKRTGEKVFLECVQDMDHENMFWYRQDPGLGLRLIYFSYDVKMKEKGDIPEGYSVSREKKERFSLILESASTNQTSMYLCASSYDTEAFFGQGTRLTVV.

CDR3: CASSQWRVAATTDTQYF. As DNA, the CDR3 is TGTGCCAGCAGCCAATGGAGGGTAGCGGCAACCACAGATACGCAGTATTTT. The V gene is TRBV7-9, the J gene TRBJ2-3, with D possibly being TRBD2 (6 bases). From germline, CDR1 is SEHNR and CDR2 FQNEAQ (reference sequence). CDR3 length: 17 residues. V dropped 5 bases and J dropped 2 bases, with 20 bases sitting between them.

The rearrangement links TRBV27 to TRBJ2-1; no firm D call. Germline CDR1 reads MNHEY; CDR2 reads SMNVEV (reference sequence). Trimming pared 2 bases from V and 7 bases from J, leaving 18 bases between. The length of the CDR3 is 16 residues. The CDR3 here is CASSLEAPARWNEQFF. The CDR3 bases are TGTGCCAGCAGTTTAGAGGCACCCGCCCGGTGGAATGAGCAGTTCTTC.

The rearrangement joins TRBV2 to TRBJ1-1; D uncertain. CDR1 SNHLY and CDR2 FYNNEI come from the germline V gene. CDR3 length: 15 amino acids. Trimming shortened V by 3 bases and J by 4 bases, and 15 bases separated the two germline ends. CDR3 in amino acids: CASSDHGLEGTEAFF. In DNA, the CDR3 is TGTGCCAGCAGTGACCACGGGCTTGAGGGCACTGAAGCTTTCTTT.

This clone was seen more than once but under ten times. V usage is TRBV19 and J usage is TRBJ2-7; D may be TRBD1 (6 bases). V gave up 3 bases and J gave up 6 bases, with 12 bases separating them. Per the germline V gene, CDR1 is LNHDA and CDR2 is SQIVND (reference sequence). This CDR3 is 13 amino acids long. The chain's CDR3 is CASSIGRGFEQYF. CDR3 nucleotide sequence: TGTGCCAGTAGTATTGGCAGGGGTTTCGAGCAGTACTTC.